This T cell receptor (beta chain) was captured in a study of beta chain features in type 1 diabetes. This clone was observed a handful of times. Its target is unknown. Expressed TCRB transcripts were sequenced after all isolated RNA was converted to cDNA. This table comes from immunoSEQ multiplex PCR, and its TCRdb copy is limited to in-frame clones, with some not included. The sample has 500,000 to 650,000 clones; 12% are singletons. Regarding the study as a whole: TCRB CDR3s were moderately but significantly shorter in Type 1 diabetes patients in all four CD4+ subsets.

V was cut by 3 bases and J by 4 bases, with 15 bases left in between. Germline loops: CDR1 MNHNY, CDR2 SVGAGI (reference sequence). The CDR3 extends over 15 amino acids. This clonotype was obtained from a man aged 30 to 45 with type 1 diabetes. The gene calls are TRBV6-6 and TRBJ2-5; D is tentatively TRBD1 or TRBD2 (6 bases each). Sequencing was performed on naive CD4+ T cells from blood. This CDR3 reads CASSYSAGGGETQYF. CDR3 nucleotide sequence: TGTGCCAGCAGTTATTCCGCCGGGGGCGGAGAGACCCAGTACTTC.